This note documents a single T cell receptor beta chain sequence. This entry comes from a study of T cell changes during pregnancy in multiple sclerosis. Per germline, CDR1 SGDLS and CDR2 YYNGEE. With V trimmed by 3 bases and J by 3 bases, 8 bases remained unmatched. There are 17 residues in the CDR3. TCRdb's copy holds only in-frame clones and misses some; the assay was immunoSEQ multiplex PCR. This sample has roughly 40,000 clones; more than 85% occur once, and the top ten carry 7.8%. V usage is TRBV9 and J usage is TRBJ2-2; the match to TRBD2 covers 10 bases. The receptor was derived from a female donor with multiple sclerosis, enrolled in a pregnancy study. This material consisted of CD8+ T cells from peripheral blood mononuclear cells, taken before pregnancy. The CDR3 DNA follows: TGTGCCAGCAGCGATTCAGCGGGAGGGACTGACACCGGGGAGCTGTTTTTT. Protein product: CASSDSAGGTDTGELFF.